A single sample is the source of the 18 T cell receptor beta chains below, sequenced in a study of blood T cells in healthy people across ages. The authors ran a second PCR of about 6 to 12 cycles using a sample-barcoded 5' primer and a J-beta primer mix. In TCRdb, the 5' RACE reads were re-called with MiXCR into one record per CDR3 protein. This table holds some 710,000 distinct CDR3 sequences, approximately 21% found once. Sequencing was carried out using blood. The receptors come from a man between 65 and 79 years old in good health.

The V gene is TRBV14, the J gene TRBJ2-1; D is unresolved. The V end lost 0 bases, the J end lost 7 bases, and 10 bases lay between the germline ends. The CDR3 is 14 amino acids. Germline V gives CDR1 SGHDN, CDR2 FVKESK. The chain's CDR3 is CASSQDLYRNEQFF. As DNA, the CDR3 is TGTGCCAGCAGCCAAGATCTGTATAGGAATGAGCAGTTCTTC.

This clonotype appeared many times. The chain is built from TRBV5-5 and TRBJ2-3; D remains unclear. The length of the CDR3 is 13 residues. Trimming pared 4 bases from V and 0 bases from J, leaving 6 bases between. Germline V gene sequence: CDR1 SGHKS, CDR2 YYEKEE (reference sequence). The chain's CDR3 is CASSLLSTDTQYF. CDR3 in DNA: TGTGCCAGCAGCCTACTCAGCACAGATACGCAGTATTTT.

This clonotype occurred many times. V is TRBV12-3 or TRBV12-4 and J is TRBJ2-5; D call uncertain. Trimming removed 5 bases from V and 5 bases from J, with 6 bases in between. The CDR3 is 11 amino acids. The chain's CDR3 is CASSVKETQYF. CDR3 nucleotides: TGTGCCAGCAGTGTTAAGGAGACCCAGTACTTC.

The V call is TRBV5-1, the J call TRBJ2-3, with D possibly being TRBD1 (6 bases). The germline CDR1 and CDR2 sequences are SGHRS and YFSETQ. V gave up 3 bases and J gave up 8 bases, with 19 bases separating them. The CDR3 runs to 15 residues. The CDR3 sequence: CASSSEQRQVPTQYF. DNA of the CDR3: TGCGCCAGCAGCTCCGAACAAAGACAGGTCCCTACGCAGTATTTT. The entire variable domain, with the rest obtained from reference TRBV5-1 and TRBJ2-3, is as follows: KAGVTQTPRYLIKTRGQQVTLSCSPISGHRSVSWYQQTPGQGLQFLFEYFSETQRNKGNFPGRFSGRQFSNSRSEMNVSTLELGDSALYLCASSSEQRQVPTQYFGPGTRLTVL.

The chain links TRBV5-5 to TRBJ2-5, with TRBD1 matching over 11 bases. The J call is doubtful: the DNA matches TRBJ2-1 better. This CDR3 comprises 15 residues. Germline CDR1 is SGHKS and CDR2 is YYEKEE (reference sequence). CDR3 sequence: CASSYFGQGANEQFF. CDR3 bases: TGTGCCAGCAGCTATTTCGGACAGGGGGCGAATGAGCAGTTCTTC.

The chain has TRBV20-1 and TRBJ2-7, with 13 bases matching TRBD2. The CDR3 is made up of 14 amino acids. V was clipped by 5 bases and J by 7 bases; unmatched bases: 8. In germline, CDR1 is DFQATT, CDR2 SNEGSKA (reference sequence). CDR3 in amino acids: CSASRLAGGTEQYF. The CDR3 nucleotides read TGCAGTGCTTCCCGACTAGCGGGGGGCACAGAGCAGTACTTC.

This clonotype was seen only a few times. The chain employs TRBV3-1 and TRBJ2-4; unclear D gene. Trimming took 1 base from V and 6 from J, leaving 4 bases between them. This CDR3 spans 12 amino acids. Germline CDR1 and CDR2: LGHDT and YNNKEL (reference sequence). For the CDR3, the DNA is TGTGCCAGCAGCCAAGTTACAAACATTCAGTACTTC. It specifies CASSQVTNIQYF.

This clonotype was counted between two and nine times. The junction does not match germline at one end; this may be a read error. The chain carries TRBV7-3 and TRBJ1-2; D perhaps matches TRBD1 (5 bases). The CDR3 has 15 amino acids. CDR1 and CDR2 (germline): SGHTA, FQGTGA. CDR3 loop: CASSLTGAEGYGYTF. The CDR3 nucleotides read TGTGCCAGCAGCCTAACCGGGGCTGAGGGCTATGGCTACACCTTC. Using reference TRBV7-3 and TRBJ1-2 for the parts outside the CDR3, the full variable domain is GAGVSQTPSNKVTEKGKYVELRCDPISGHTALYWYRQSLGQGPEFLIYFQGTGAADDSGLPNDRFFAVRPEGSVSTLKIQRTERGDSAVYLCASSLTGAEGYGYTFGSGTRLTVV.

The chain is built from TRBV24-1 and TRBJ2-1; TRBD1 matches 8 bases. Germline V gives CDR1 KGHDR, CDR2 SFDVKD. The V segment lost 4 bases and the J segment 4 bases; nucleotides outside the gene matches: 14. The CDR3 contains 18 residues. CDR3 nucleotides: TGTGCCACCAGTGACTCTAAGCAGGACAGGGTGACTTACAATGAGCAGTTCTTC. As protein: CATSDSKQDRVTYNEQFF.

V gene TRBV3-1 combines with J gene TRBJ1-6; D is ambiguous. V was trimmed by 5 bases and J by 9 bases, leaving 11 bases between them. In germline, CDR1 is LGHDT, CDR2 YNNKEL (reference sequence). The CDR3 is 13 amino acids. For the CDR3, the DNA is TGTGCCAGCAGCTTACCGGGGAGTTCACCCCTCCACTTT. Translating gives CASSLPGSSPLHF.

The J gene is TRBJ1-1, the V gene TRBV20-1, with TRBD1 matching 10 bases. Germline CDR1 reads DFQATT; CDR2 reads SNEGSKA (reference sequence). There are 15 residues in the CDR3. After removal of 0 bases from V and 6 bases from J, the junction contained 7 bases not matched to a gene. This chain's CDR3 is CSARDLGTGVSEAFF. In DNA form, the CDR3 reads TGCAGTGCTAGAGATCTCGGGACAGGGGTATCTGAAGCTTTCTTT.

V is TRBV6-2 or TRBV6-3 and J is TRBJ2-2, with D possibly matching TRBD2 (6 bases). The CDR3 has 16 amino acids. Germline V gene lookup returns CDR1 MNHEY and CDR2 SVGEGT. The V end was cut by 6 bases, the J end by 4 bases, with 18 bases between. This CDR3 reads CASRRAGRRGTGELFF. CDR3 bases: TGTGCCAGCAGACGGGCGGGAAGGAGGGGCACCGGGGAGCTGTTTTTT.

V and J are TRBV29-1 and TRBJ1-2; a possible D gene is TRBD1 (5 bases). The germline gives CDR1 SQVTM, CDR2 ANQGSEA. The CDR3 is 13 amino acids. V was trimmed by 7 bases and J by 3 bases, leaving 15 bases between them. The CDR3 loop is CSGQIGADYGYTF. CDR3 nucleotide sequence: TGCAGCGGCCAGATAGGGGCGGACTATGGCTACACCTTC.

The chain employs TRBV20-1 and TRBJ2-2; 10 nucleotides line up with TRBD1. Trimming took 5 bases from V and 3 from J; bases not matched to a gene: 6. CDR1 and CDR2 (germline): DFQATT, SNEGSKA (reference sequence). The length of the CDR3 is 15 residues. CDR3 amino acids: CSAADRGVDTGELFF. The CDR3 DNA sequence: TGCAGTGCTGCGGACAGGGGGGTTGACACCGGGGAGCTGTTTTTT.

The chain has TRBV20-1 and TRBJ1-5; D remains unclear. In germline, CDR1 is DFQATT, CDR2 SNEGSKA (reference sequence). The CDR3 has 13 amino acids. V dropped 0 bases and J dropped 8 bases, with 11 bases sitting between them. The DNA of the CDR3 is TGCAGTGCTAGAGATATTTCTGGGAAGCCCCAGCATTTT. It translates to CSARDISGKPQHF.

The CDR3 coding sequence is TGTGCCAGCAGCTTAGACGAAGGGTCCTACCGCTTCGAGCAGTACTTC. Translated, it gives CASSLDEGSYRFEQYF. The chain joins TRBV7-2 to TRBJ2-5; D gene unclear. The J call may not be correct, given that the DNA end is closer to TRBJ2-7. The CDR3 runs to 16 residues. Per germline, CDR1 SGHTA and CDR2 FQGNSA.

The J gene is TRBJ2-1, the V gene TRBV3-1; perhaps D is TRBD1 or TRBD2 (5 bases each). The CDR3 covers 17 residues. The germline V gene encodes CDR1 LGHDT and CDR2 YNNKEL (reference sequence). V was pared by 1 base and J by 7 bases, with 20 bases between. For the CDR3, the DNA is TGTGCCAGCAGCCAAGCAGACAGAGGGATAGTGGCTAATGAGCAGTTCTTC. Translated: CASSQADRGIVANEQFF.

On this clonotype itself: Given the absence of the conserved phenylalanine or tryptophan at the CDR3 end, a read error is likely. V is TRBV12-3 or TRBV12-4 and J is TRBJ2-3; D ambiguous. This CDR3 spans 14 amino acids. Deletions cut 6 bases from V and 0 bases from J, with 10 bases between. The CDR3 spells CASRRLSSTDTQYS. The DNA of the CDR3 is TGTGCCAGCAGAAGACTGTCTAGCACAGATACGCAGTATTCT.